The 7 T cell receptor beta chains below all came from one sample that was sequenced in a study of T cell clones after liver transplantation. For these TCRs, the target antigens are not known. Proliferating CFSE-low MLR cells were sequenced to define alloreactive TCRbeta sequences. Assay used: immunoSEQ multiplex PCR; TCRdb lists only in-frame clones, some missing. The repertoire has about 4,800 clones, more than 20% of them found once; the top ten carry 12% to 15%. The sample taken for sequencing was CD4+ T cells from cultured PBMCs. These receptors were collected from a human patient who received a liver transplant. Some T cells may have originated in the graft donor.

Comments on this clone: Possible read error: a much larger clone is one base away. The sample contains more than one DNA sequence encoding this CDR3. J is TRBJ2-7 and V is TRBV4-1; D is unresolved. V was trimmed by 1 base and J by 3 bases, leaving 13 bases between them. From germline, CDR1 is MGHRA and CDR2 YSYEKL. CDR3 length: 15 amino acids. CDR3 coding DNA: TGCGCCAGCAGCCAAGCCGATAAGTCGGACTACGAGCAGTACTTC. Translation: CASSQADKSDYEQYF.

The chain couples TRBV7-6 to TRBJ2-5; D is ambiguous. V was cut by 1 base and J by 4 bases, with 10 bases left in between. From germline, CDR1 is SGHVS and CDR2 FNYEAQ. The CDR3 has 14 amino acids. CDR3 amino acids: CASSLDGFAETQYF. Here the CDR3 DNA reads TGTGCCAGCAGCTTAGATGGGTTTGCAGAGACCCAGTACTTC. Full variable domain (remainder filled in from reference TRBV7-6 and TRBJ2-5): GAGVSQSPRYKVTKRGQDVALRCDPISGHVSLYWYRQALGQGPEFLTYFNYEAQQDKSGLPNDRFSAERPEGSISTLTIQRTEQRDSAMYRCASSLDGFAETQYFGPGTRLLVL.

This clone was detected only a few times. The rearrangement uses TRBV7-1 and TRBJ2-5; D is perhaps TRBD2 (5 bases). TRBV7-1 carries the ORF label, with uncertain function. CDR3 length: 15 amino acids. V was shortened by 5 bases and J by 3 bases, with 16 bases between the two germline ends. As DNA, the CDR3 is TGTGCCAGCAGCCCTACCCGGGCCGGGAAAGAGACCCAGTACTTC. Its protein product is CASSPTRAGKETQYF.

This clone has only a few counts. This sequence joins TRBV7-2 and TRBJ2-3; TRBD2 matches at 12 bases. The CDR3 has 16 amino acids. V lost 2 bases, J lost 4 bases, and 4 bases stayed unmatched. Germline V gene sequence: CDR1 SGHTA, CDR2 FQGNSA. CDR3 sequence (DNA): TGTGCCAGCAGCTTACTGTCTAGCGGGAGGGCAGATACGCAGTATTTT. This sequence encodes CASSLLSSGRADTQYF.

By sample fraction, this clone is medium-sized. The CDR3 DNA sequence: TGTGCCAGCAGCTTCTTTAGCGGGGGGAGGGCAGATACGCAGTATTTT. It is translated as CASSFFSGGRADTQYF. V usage is TRBV7-2 and J usage is TRBJ2-3; 10 nucleotides match TRBD2. V shed 3 bases and J 4 bases; nucleotides not matched to a gene: 7. Germline CDR1 SGHTA, CDR2 FQGNSA. The CDR3 totals 16 residues.

The chain uses TRBV11-3 and TRBJ2-7; D possibly uses TRBD1 or TRBD2 (5 bases each). CDR3 length: 17 amino acids. V was cut by 1 base and J by 2 bases, with 18 bases left in between. Germline values: CDR1 SGHNT, CDR2 YENEEA. CDR3 nucleotide sequence: TGTGCCAGCAGCTTAGGGGCCCCCTCAGGGACCCCCTACGAGCAGTACTTC. Translating it yields CASSLGAPSGTPYEQYF.

This clone came up a few times. V usage is TRBV27 and J usage is TRBJ2-3; 10 nucleotides align to TRBD2. The germline V gene encodes CDR1 MNHEY and CDR2 SMNVEV (reference sequence). The V and J ends lost 4 bases and 1 base, in that order; junction bases with no gene match: 5. This CDR3 has 16 amino acids. Here the CDR3 DNA reads TGTGCCAGCAGTTCCCCCGGGACTAGCGGCACAGATACGCAGTATTTT. Translated: CASSSPGTSGTDTQYF.